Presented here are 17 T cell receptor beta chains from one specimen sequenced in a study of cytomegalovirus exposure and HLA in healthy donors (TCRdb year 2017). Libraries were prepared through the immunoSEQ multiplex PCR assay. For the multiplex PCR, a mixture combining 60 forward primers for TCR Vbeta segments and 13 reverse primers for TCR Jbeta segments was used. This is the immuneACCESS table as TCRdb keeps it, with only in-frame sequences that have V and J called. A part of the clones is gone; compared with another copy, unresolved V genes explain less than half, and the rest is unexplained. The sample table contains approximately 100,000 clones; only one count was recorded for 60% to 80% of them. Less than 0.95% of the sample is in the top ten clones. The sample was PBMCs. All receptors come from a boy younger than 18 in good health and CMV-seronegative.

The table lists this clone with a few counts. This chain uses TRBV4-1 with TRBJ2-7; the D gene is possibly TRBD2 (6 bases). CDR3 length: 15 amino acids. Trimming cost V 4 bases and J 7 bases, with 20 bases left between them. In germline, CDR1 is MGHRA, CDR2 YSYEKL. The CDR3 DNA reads TGCGCCAGCAGCCCCGGGAGCATGAGGGGCATTGAGCAGTACTTC. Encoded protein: CASSPGSMRGIEQYF.

Here the CDR3 reads CASRERDRVLEKLFF. The CDR3 region has the DNA TGTGCCAGCAGAGAAAGGGACAGGGTTCTTGAAAAACTGTTTTTT. The V call is TRBV28, the J call TRBJ1-4; 9 nucleotides line up with TRBD1. Trimming took 6 bases from V and 7 from J; bases not matched to a gene: 9. The CDR3 loop spans 15 amino acids. Germline CDR1 MDHEN, CDR2 SYDVKM.

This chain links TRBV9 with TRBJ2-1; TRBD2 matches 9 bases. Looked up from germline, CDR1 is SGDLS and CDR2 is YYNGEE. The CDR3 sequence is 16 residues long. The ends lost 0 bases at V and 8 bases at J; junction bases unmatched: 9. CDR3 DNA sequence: TGTGCCAGCAGCGTAGAGGCAGCGGGGGGCAAGGATGAGCAGTTCTTC. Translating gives CASSVEAAGGKDEQFF. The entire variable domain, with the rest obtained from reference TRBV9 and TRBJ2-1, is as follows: DSGVTQTPKHLITATGQRVTLRCSPRSGDLSVYWYQQSLDQGLQFLIQYYNGEERAKGNILERFSAQQFPDLHSELNLSSLELGDSALYFCASSVEAAGGKDEQFFGPGTRLTVL.

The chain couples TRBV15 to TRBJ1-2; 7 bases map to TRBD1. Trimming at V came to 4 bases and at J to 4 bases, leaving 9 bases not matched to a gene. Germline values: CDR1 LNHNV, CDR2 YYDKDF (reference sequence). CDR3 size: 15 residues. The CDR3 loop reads CATSTDGQEGYGYTF. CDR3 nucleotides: TGTGCCACCAGCACCGATGGACAGGAGGGCTATGGCTACACCTTC. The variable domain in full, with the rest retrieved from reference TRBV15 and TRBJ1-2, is DAMVIQNPRYQVTQFGKPVTLSCSQTLNHNVMYWYQQKSSQAPKLLFHYYDKDFNNEADTPDNFQSRRPNTSFCFLDIRSPGLGDTAMYLCATSTDGQEGYGYTFGSGTRLTVV.

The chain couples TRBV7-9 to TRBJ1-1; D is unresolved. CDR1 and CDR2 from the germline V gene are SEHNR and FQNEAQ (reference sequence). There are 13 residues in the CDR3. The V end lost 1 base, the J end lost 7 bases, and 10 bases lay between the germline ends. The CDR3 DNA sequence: TGTGCCAGCAGCTTAGGCGGGATGGTTGAAGCTTTCTTT. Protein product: CASSLGGMVEAFF.

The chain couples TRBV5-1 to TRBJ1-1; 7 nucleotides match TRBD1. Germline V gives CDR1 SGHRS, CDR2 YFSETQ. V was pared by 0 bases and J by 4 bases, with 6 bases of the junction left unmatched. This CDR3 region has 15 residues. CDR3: CASSLADRVGTEAFF. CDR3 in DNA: TGCGCCAGCAGCTTGGCCGACAGGGTGGGCACTGAAGCTTTCTTT. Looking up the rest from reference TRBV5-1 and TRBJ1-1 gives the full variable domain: KAGVTQTPRYLIKTRGQQVTLSCSPISGHRSVSWYQQTPGQGLQFLFEYFSETQRNKGNFPGRFSGRQFSNSRSEMNVSTLELGDSALYLCASSLADRVGTEAFFGQGTRLTVV.

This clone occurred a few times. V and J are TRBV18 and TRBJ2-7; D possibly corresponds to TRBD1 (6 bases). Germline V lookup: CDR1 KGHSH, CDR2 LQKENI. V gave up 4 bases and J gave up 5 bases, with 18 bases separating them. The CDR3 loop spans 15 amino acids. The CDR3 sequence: CASSLTGIGPDEQYF. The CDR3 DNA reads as TGTGCCAGCTCACTTACAGGGATAGGCCCTGACGAGCAGTACTTC.

This CDR3 is CASSASGRVSYNEQFF. CDR3 DNA sequence: TGTGCCAGCAGCGCTAGCGGGAGAGTCTCCTACAATGAGCAGTTCTTC. This chain joins TRBV9 and TRBJ2-1; 10 bases match TRBD2. Germline lookup yields CDR1 SGDLS and CDR2 YYNGEE. The CDR3 contains 16 residues. Losses at the gene ends were 3 bases for V and 0 bases for J; bases not matched to a gene: 3.

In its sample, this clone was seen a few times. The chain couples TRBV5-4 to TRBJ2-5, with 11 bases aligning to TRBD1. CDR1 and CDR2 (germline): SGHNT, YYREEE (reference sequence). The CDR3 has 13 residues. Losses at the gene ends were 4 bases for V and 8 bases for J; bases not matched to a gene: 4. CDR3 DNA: TGTGCCAGCAGCGGGGGGACAGGGGGAACCCAGTACTTC. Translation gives CASSGGTGGTQYF. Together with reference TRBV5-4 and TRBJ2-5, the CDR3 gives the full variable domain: ETGVTQSPTHLIKTRGQQVTLRCSSQSGHNTVSWYQQALGQGPQFIFQYYREEENGRGNFPPRFSGLQFPNYSSELNVNALELDDSALYLCASSGGTGGTQYFGPGTRLLVL.

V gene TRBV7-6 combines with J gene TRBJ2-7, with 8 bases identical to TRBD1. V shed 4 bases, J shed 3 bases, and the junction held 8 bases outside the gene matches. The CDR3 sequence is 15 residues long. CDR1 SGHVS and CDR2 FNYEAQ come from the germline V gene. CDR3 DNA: TGTGCCAGCAGCTCAGGGACAGGCCCTGTCTACGAGCAGTACTTC. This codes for CASSSGTGPVYEQYF.

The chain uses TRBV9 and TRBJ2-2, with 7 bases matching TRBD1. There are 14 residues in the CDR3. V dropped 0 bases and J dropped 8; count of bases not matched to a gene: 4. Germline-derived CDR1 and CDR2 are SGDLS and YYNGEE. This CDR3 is CASSVATGSGELFF. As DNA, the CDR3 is TGTGCCAGCAGCGTAGCGACAGGGTCAGGGGAGCTGTTTTTT.

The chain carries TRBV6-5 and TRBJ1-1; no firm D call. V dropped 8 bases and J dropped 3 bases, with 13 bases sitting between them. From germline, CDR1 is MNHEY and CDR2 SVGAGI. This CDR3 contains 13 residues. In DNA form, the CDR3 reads TGTGCCAGCGCGAGGAGTCAGTACACTGAAGCTTTCTTT. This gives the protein CASARSQYTEAFF.

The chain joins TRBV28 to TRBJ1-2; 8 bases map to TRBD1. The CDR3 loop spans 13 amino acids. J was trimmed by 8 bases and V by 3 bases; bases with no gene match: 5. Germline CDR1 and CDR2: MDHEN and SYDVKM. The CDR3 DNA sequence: TGTGCCAGCAGTTTCCAGGGGGCGGGAGGCTACACCTTC. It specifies CASSFQGAGGYTF.

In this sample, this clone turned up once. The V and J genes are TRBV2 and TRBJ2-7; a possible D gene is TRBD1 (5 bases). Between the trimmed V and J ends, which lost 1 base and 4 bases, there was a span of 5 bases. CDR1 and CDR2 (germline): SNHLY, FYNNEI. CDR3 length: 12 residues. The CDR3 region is CASSEEGYEQYF. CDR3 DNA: TGTGCCAGCAGTGAAGAGGGGTACGAGCAGTACTTC.

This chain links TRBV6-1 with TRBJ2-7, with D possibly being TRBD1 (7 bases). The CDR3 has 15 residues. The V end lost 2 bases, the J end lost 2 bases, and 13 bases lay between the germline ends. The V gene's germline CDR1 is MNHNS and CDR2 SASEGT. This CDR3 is CASSESGGTAYEQYF. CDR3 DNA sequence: TGTGCCAGCAGTGAATCTGGGGGGACAGCCTACGAGCAGTACTTC.

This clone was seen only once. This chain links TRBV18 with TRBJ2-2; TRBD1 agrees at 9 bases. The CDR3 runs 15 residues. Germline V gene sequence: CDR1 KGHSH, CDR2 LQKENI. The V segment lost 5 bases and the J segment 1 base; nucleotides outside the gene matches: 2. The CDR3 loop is CASSRQGVNTGELFF. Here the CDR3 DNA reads TGTGCCAGCTCAAGACAGGGGGTGAACACCGGGGAGCTGTTTTTT.

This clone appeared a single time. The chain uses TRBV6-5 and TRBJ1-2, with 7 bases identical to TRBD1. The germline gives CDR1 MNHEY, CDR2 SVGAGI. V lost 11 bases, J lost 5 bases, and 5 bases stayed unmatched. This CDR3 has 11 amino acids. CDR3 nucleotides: TGTGCCTGCAAGGGGGCGTATGGCTACACCTTC. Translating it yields CACKGAYGYTF.